The next 25 T cell receptor beta chains were all read from a single sample in a study of graft-versus-host responses after intestinal transplantation. This table comes from immunoSEQ multiplex PCR, and its TCRdb copy is limited to in-frame clones, with some not included. Here the sample spans approximately 9,700 clones, 90% to 95% being singletons. The specimen was bone marrow, collected approximately 1.5 years after intestinal transplantation. The receptor source for this set is a human patient who received an intestinal transplant, so some T cells may come from the graft donor.

V usage is TRBV6-5 and J usage is TRBJ1-1; TRBD1 matches 7 bases. The J segment lost 4 bases and the V segment lost 4 bases, leaving 3 bases of the junction unmatched. Germline CDR1 is MNHEY and CDR2 is SVGAGI. CDR3 length: 13 residues. CDR3 sequence (DNA): TGTGCCAGCAGTTCCCACAGGGGCACTGAAGCTTTCTTT. Translated, it gives CASSSHRGTEAFF.

The chain links TRBV5-1 to TRBJ2-7, with D perhaps matching TRBD2 (6 bases). The germline V gene encodes CDR1 SGHRS and CDR2 YFSETQ. The CDR3 length is 14 residues. The V and J ends lost 4 bases and 1 base respectively, with 12 bases between them. In nucleotides, the CDR3 is TGCGCCAGCAGCGTCGGGACTGGGTCCTACGAGCAGTACTTC. Protein product: CASSVGTGSYEQYF.

The V call is TRBV5-6, the J call TRBJ1-4; D call uncertain. Germline CDR1 and CDR2: SGHDT and YYEEEE. The CDR3 sequence is 15 residues long. V lost 0 bases to trimming and J lost 8 bases, with 14 bases between them. The CDR3 spells CASSLGPVGKEKLFF. CDR3 nucleotides: TGTGCCAGCAGCTTGGGGCCAGTTGGGAAAGAAAAACTGTTTTTT.

The V gene is TRBV5-4, the J gene TRBJ1-5, with 7 bases lining up with TRBD1. The germline gives CDR1 SGHNT, CDR2 YYREEE (reference sequence). This CDR3 contains 14 residues. V dropped 4 bases and J dropped 2; count of bases not matched to a gene: 3. The chain's CDR3 is CASSPTGCNQPQHF. CDR3 nucleotides: TGTGCCAGCAGCCCGACAGGGTGCAATCAGCCCCAGCATTTT.

This clone was seen only once. The rearrangement joins TRBV27 to TRBJ2-1; the D gene is possibly TRBD2 (6 bases). Germline assignment: CDR1 MNHEY and CDR2 SMNVEV (reference sequence). V lost 0 bases, J lost 4 bases, and 7 bases lay in between. The CDR3 is made up of 14 amino acids. The CDR3 DNA reads TGTGCCAGCAGTTTATCGGCGGGGTACAATGAGCAGTTCTTC. It translates to CASSLSAGYNEQFF.

The V call is TRBV19, the J call TRBJ1-5; a weak D match, TRBD1 (6 bases). The germline CDR1 and CDR2 sequences are LNHDA and SQIVND (reference sequence). Trimming shortened V by 6 bases and J by 4 bases, and 10 bases separated the two germline ends. The CDR3 is 13 amino acids. The CDR3 is CASRTGVNQPQHF. CDR3 nucleotides: TGTGCCAGTAGGACAGGCGTAAATCAGCCCCAGCATTTT. Based on the CDR3 plus reference TRBV19 and TRBJ1-5, the full variable domain is DGGITQSPKYLFRKEGQNVTLSCEQNLNHDAMYWYRQDPGQGLRLIYYSQIVNDFQKGDIAEGYSVSREKKESFPLTVTSAQKNPTAFYLCASRTGVNQPQHFGDGTRLSIL.

The V and J genes are TRBV6-5 and TRBJ2-7, with a tentative D call TRBD1 (6 bases). CDR1 and CDR2 from the germline V gene are MNHEY and SVGAGI. V was pared by 2 bases and J by 3 bases, with 11 bases between. The CDR3 spans 14 residues. The CDR3 sequence: CASSYPPGVYEQYF. In nucleotides, the CDR3 is TGTGCCAGCAGTTACCCGCCAGGGGTCTACGAGCAGTACTTC.

The chain has TRBV6-5 and TRBJ2-5, with 14 bases aligning to TRBD2. There are 15 residues in the CDR3. Trimming removed 5 bases from V and 1 base from J; junction bases left unmatched: 0. Germline CDR1 and CDR2: MNHEY and SVGAGI. The CDR3 DNA follows: TGTGCCAGCAGTGGACTAGCGGGAGGCCAAGAGACCCAGTACTTC. Encoded protein: CASSGLAGGQETQYF.

This chain joins TRBV4-1 and TRBJ2-5; 10 bases are a match to TRBD2. This CDR3 region has 17 residues. Germline V gene data show CDR1 as MGHRA and CDR2 as YSYEKL. Losses at the gene ends were 4 bases for V and 5 bases for J; bases not matched to a gene: 13. The CDR3, as DNA: TGCGCCAGCAGCCCGCTGCCAGCGGGAGGGCGAAAGGAGACCCAGTACTTC. This encodes CASSPLPAGGRKETQYF.

V usage is TRBV19 and J usage is TRBJ2-1; 11 bases line up with TRBD2. The CDR3 totals 19 residues. Germline CDR1 reads LNHDA; CDR2 reads SQIVND (reference sequence). The junction had 15 bases not matched to a gene; V was cut back by 1 base and J by 7 bases. CDR3 in amino acids: CASSIVEDQLAGVWNEQFF. DNA for the CDR3: TGTGCCAGTAGTATAGTTGAGGACCAACTAGCGGGAGTTTGGAATGAGCAGTTCTTC.

The chain couples TRBV6-1 to TRBJ2-1; weak D call: TRBD2 (6 bases). The germline gives CDR1 MNHNS, CDR2 SASEGT. This CDR3 has 13 amino acids. Deletions cut 2 bases from V and 5 bases from J, with 7 bases between. The CDR3 here is CASSERENNEQFF. CDR3 DNA: TGTGCCAGCAGTGAACGGGAGAACAATGAGCAGTTCTTC.

CDR3: CASTSSRHRYGYTF. CDR3 DNA: TGTGCCAGCACGTCATCGCGGCACCGCTATGGCTACACCTTC. The V and J genes are TRBV6-5 and TRBJ1-2, with D unresolved. Germline V CDR1 and CDR2: MNHEY, SVGAGI. This CDR3 region has 14 residues. V was clipped by 7 bases and J by 4 bases, with 16 bases between them.

The gene calls are TRBV5-1 and TRBJ1-4; D gene ambiguous. Between the trimmed V and J ends, which lost 4 bases and 3 bases, there was a span of 13 bases. CDR3 length: 15 residues. Germline-derived CDR1 and CDR2 are SGHRS and YFSETQ. CDR3 in DNA: TGCGCCAGCAGCCTTCGCCGGAGGGCTAATGAAAAACTGTTTTTT. Its protein product is CASSLRRRANEKLFF.

V is TRBV19 and J is TRBJ2-7, with 13 bases identical to TRBD2. The CDR3 has 15 residues. Losses at the gene ends were 3 bases for V and 2 bases for J; bases not matched to a gene: 1. The germline V gene encodes CDR1 LNHDA and CDR2 SQIVND (reference sequence). CDR3: CASSIGLAGAYEQYF. For the CDR3, the DNA is TGTGCCAGTAGTATTGGACTAGCGGGGGCCTACGAGCAGTACTTC. The full variable domain, rest sourced from reference TRBV19 and TRBJ2-7, is DGGITQSPKYLFRKEGQNVTLSCEQNLNHDAMYWYRQDPGQGLRLIYYSQIVNDFQKGDIAEGYSVSREKKESFPLTVTSAQKNPTAFYLCASSIGLAGAYEQYFGPGTRLTVT.

The chain combines TRBV27 with TRBJ1-6, with 11 nucleotides matching TRBD1. This CDR3 is built from 14 residues. Germline CDR1 is MNHEY and CDR2 is SMNVEV (reference sequence). The V and J ends lost 5 bases and 9 bases, in that order; junction bases with no gene match: 3. CDR3 sequence (DNA): TGTGCCAGCAGTGGACAGGGGGCGCCTTCACCCCTCCACTTT. Protein: CASSGQGAPSPLHF.

V gene TRBV19 combines with J gene TRBJ1-5; 7 nucleotides align to TRBD1. Trimming took 3 bases from V and 5 from J; bases not matched to a gene: 7. Germline CDR1 reads LNHDA; CDR2 reads SQIVND (reference sequence). The CDR3 extends over 15 amino acids. CDR3 sequence reads: CASSILSTGDQPQHF. CDR3 DNA: TGTGCCAGTAGTATTTTGAGCACAGGGGATCAGCCCCAGCATTTT. Based on the CDR3 plus reference TRBV19 and TRBJ1-5, the full variable domain is DGGITQSPKYLFRKEGQNVTLSCEQNLNHDAMYWYRQDPGQGLRLIYYSQIVNDFQKGDIAEGYSVSREKKESFPLTVTSAQKNPTAFYLCASSILSTGDQPQHFGDGTRLSIL.

CDR3 protein: CGGANGNTIYF. The CDR3 DNA reads TGTGGGGGGGCGAACGGAAACACCATATATTTT. V and J are TRBV6-1 and TRBJ1-3; tentative D call: TRBD1 (6 bases). There are 11 residues in the CDR3. Germline CDR1 is MNHNS and CDR2 is SASEGT.

The genes are TRBV15 and TRBJ2-4; TRBD1 matches 7 bases. This CDR3 spans 19 amino acids. From germline, CDR1 is LNHNV and CDR2 YYDKDF (reference sequence). J lost 0 bases, V lost 3 bases, and 14 bases had no gene match. CDR3 DNA sequence: TGTGCCACCAGCAGGGGTGAAGGGGACAGTGTTTTAGCCAAAAACATTCAGTACTTC. Translation: CATSRGEGDSVLAKNIQYF.

The chain combines TRBV28 with TRBJ1-1; TRBD1 is a possible D gene (6 bases). The CDR3 totals 15 residues. Germline values: CDR1 MDHEN, CDR2 SYDVKM. The ends were cut back, 2 bases at V and 1 base at J, with 11 bases in the middle. CDR3 residues: CASSLLPGQNTEAFF. CDR3 DNA sequence: TGTGCCAGCAGTTTACTCCCGGGACAGAACACTGAAGCTTTCTTT.

The chain carries TRBV4-1 and TRBJ2-7, with D possibly being TRBD1 (6 bases). Germline V CDR1 and CDR2: MGHRA, YSYEKL. The V gene lost 6 bases and the J gene lost 3 bases, with 18 bases spanning the gap. The CDR3 is 15 residues long. The CDR3 loop reads CASRLLSQGRYEQYF. DNA of the CDR3: TGCGCCAGCAGACTACTCTCACAGGGACGCTACGAGCAGTACTTC.

The chain employs TRBV19 and TRBJ1-1; unclear D gene. The V gene's germline CDR1 is LNHDA and CDR2 SQIVND (reference sequence). This CDR3 has 13 residues. Trimming left V 1 base short and J 7 bases short, with 10 bases between. The CDR3 is CASSIGWQIEAFF. In DNA form, the CDR3 reads TGTGCCAGTAGTATAGGTTGGCAGATTGAAGCTTTCTTT. The whole variable domain, filled in from reference TRBV19 and TRBJ1-1, reads DGGITQSPKYLFRKEGQNVTLSCEQNLNHDAMYWYRQDPGQGLRLIYYSQIVNDFQKGDIAEGYSVSREKKESFPLTVTSAQKNPTAFYLCASSIGWQIEAFFGQGTRLTVV.

This clone was counted a single time. This chain links TRBV28 with TRBJ2-7; 9 bases map to TRBD2. J lost 4 bases, V lost 10 bases, and 5 bases had no gene match. The CDR3 runs 12 residues. Germline values: CDR1 MDHEN, CDR2 SYDVKM. As DNA, the CDR3 is TGTGCCACCGGACTAGCGTCTTACGAGCAGTACTTC. Its translation: CATGLASYEQYF.

V usage is TRBV4-3 and J usage is TRBJ2-4, with D possibly matching TRBD2 (5 bases). The V end was cut by 0 bases, the J end by 0 bases, with 9 bases between. Germline V gene data show CDR1 as LGHNA and CDR2 as YSLEER. This CDR3 has 16 amino acids. In nucleotides, the CDR3 is TGCGCCAGCAGCCAAGAGGGCACTAGAGCCAAAAACATTCAGTACTTC. Its protein is CASSQEGTRAKNIQYF.

This clone appeared a single time. The V gene is TRBV2, the J gene TRBJ2-5, with 9 bases matching TRBD1. Germline CDR1 is SNHLY and CDR2 is FYNNEI. The trim removed 4 bases at V and 5 bases at J, leaving 5 bases unmatched. The CDR3 contains 14 residues. CDR3 protein: CASSGQGGFETQYF. CDR3 nucleotides: TGTGCCAGCAGTGGACAGGGGGGGTTTGAGACCCAGTACTTC.

The rearrangement joins TRBV9 to TRBJ2-3; D might be TRBD2 (6 bases). Trimming pared 2 bases from V and 6 bases from J, leaving 19 bases between. The germline V gene encodes CDR1 SGDLS and CDR2 YYNGEE. The CDR3 consists of 16 residues. The CDR3 DNA sequence: TGTGCCAGCAGCGTGTCATCGGGAGTCAGGACGGATACGCAGTATTTT. Encoded protein: CASSVSSGVRTDTQYF.